Presented here are 16 T cell receptor beta chains from one specimen sequenced in a study of post-analysis software for immune sequencing data. Findings and limits, study-wide: Elevated frequency relative to controls characterized 4 or 5 TRBV segments in patients, TRBV5-6, TRBV5-1 and TRBV20-1 among them.

What these receptors recognize is not known. TCR beta cDNA libraries included unique molecular identifiers. In TCRdb, the PCR reads were re-called with MiXCR into one record per CDR3 protein. The sample carries roughly 200,000 distinct CDR3 sequences, 25% to 35% recorded once. The sequenced material came from blood. The receptors here all came from a girl aged 2-17 years with multiple sclerosis.

Concerning this clonotype itself: A much larger clone is a single base away; this may be a read error. The chain links TRBV29-1 to TRBJ2-1; TRBD1 aligns across 9 bases. The CDR3 has 15 residues. Germline CDR1 reads SQVTM; CDR2 reads ANQGSEA. The ends lost 0 bases at V and 6 bases at J; junction bases unmatched: 6. The DNA for the CDR3 is TGCAGCGTTGAAGATCGGGGACAGGGCTGCAATGAGCAGTTCTTC. Translating gives CSVEDRGQGCNEQFF.

This clonotype was detected many times. This rearrangement joins TRBV18 to TRBJ2-6, with D possibly called TRBD1 or TRBD2 (5 bases each). The germline gives CDR1 KGHSH, CDR2 LQKENI. CDR3 length equals 17 residues. Trimming removed 3 bases at V and 1 base at J, with 13 bases between. DNA of the CDR3: TGTGCCAGCTCACCCCTCGTGGGGGTATCTGGGGCCAACGTCCTGACTTTC. Amino acids: CASSPLVGVSGANVLTF.

This clonotype was recorded many times. The V and J genes are TRBV4-1 and TRBJ2-7; 12 nucleotides match TRBD2. The CDR3 loop spans 18 amino acids. The trim removed 3 bases at V and 3 bases at J, leaving 12 bases unmatched. Germline V gene data show CDR1 as MGHRA and CDR2 as YSYEKL. This CDR3 reads CASSHRRAETSGSYEQYF. CDR3 nucleotides: TGCGCCAGCAGCCATCGCAGGGCAGAGACTAGCGGGAGCTACGAGCAGTACTTC.

This clonotype was observed many times. The rearrangement uses TRBV12-3 or TRBV12-4 and TRBJ2-5; maybe TRBD2 (6 bases). The CDR3 covers 14 residues. Trimming cost V 5 bases and J 2 bases, with 12 bases left between them. The CDR3 nucleotides are TGTGCCAGCAGTGTCCGGGACTTTCAAGAGACCCAGTACTTC. Its translation is CASSVRDFQETQYF.

Many counts were recorded for this clonotype. This chain uses TRBV4-2 with TRBJ2-1; D not certain. Trimming left V 3 bases short and J 0 bases short, with 12 bases between. The CDR3 length is 16 residues. Per germline, CDR1 LGHNA and CDR2 YNFKEQ. CDR3 loop: CASSHFPISSYNEQFF. The CDR3 nucleotides are TGTGCCAGCAGCCACTTCCCTATCAGCTCCTACAATGAGCAGTTCTTC.

Ten or more counts support this clonotype. The J gene is TRBJ2-3, the V gene TRBV29-1; D uncertain. Germline CDR1 SQVTM, CDR2 ANQGSEA. This CDR3 has 10 amino acids. V lost 4 bases, J lost 2 bases, and 1 base lay in between. CDR3 coding DNA: TGCAGCGTTGCCACAGATACGCAGTATTTT. Translated, it gives CSVATDTQYF.

Concerning this clonotype: A read error may account for a junction end that differs from germline. CDR3 in amino acids: CASSSGQGGEQPQQF. CDR3 nucleotides: TGCGCCAGCAGCTCAGGACAGGGAGGAGAACAGCCCCAGCAGTTT. V and J are TRBV5-1 and TRBJ1-5; 8 positions match TRBD1. The CDR3 loop spans 15 amino acids. CDR1 SGHRS and CDR2 YFSETQ come from the germline V gene.

This clonotype has a handful of counts. This chain uses TRBV14 with TRBJ2-7, with D hard to call. V was cut by 1 base and J by 10 bases, with 8 bases left in between. This CDR3 region has 11 residues. Germline CDR1 is SGHDN and CDR2 is FVKESK. For the CDR3, the DNA is TGTGCCAGCAGCCAAGCTTCCGCCCAGTACTTC. Residues: CASSQASAQYF.

Ten or more counts support this clonotype. V gene TRBV12-3 or TRBV12-4 combines with J gene TRBJ1-2, with TRBD1 matching over 8 bases. The CDR3 is 13 residues long. V lost 7 bases and J lost 5; bases outside the gene matches: 6. CDR3 in amino acids: CASKKQGEYGYTF. CDR3 nucleotides: TGTGCCAGCAAAAAACAGGGGGAGTATGGCTACACCTTC.

V is TRBV3-1 and J is TRBJ2-1, with 8 bases identical to TRBD2. Germline V gene data show CDR1 as LGHDT and CDR2 as YNNKEL (reference sequence). V shed 9 bases and J 9 bases; nucleotides not matched to a gene: 19. This CDR3 has 16 amino acids. The CDR3 bases are TGTGCCAGTAGCTCCCGTACGGGAGGGCTGTCTTTTGAGCAGTTCTTC. This translates into CASSSRTGGLSFEQFF.

This chain connects TRBV12-3 or TRBV12-4 to TRBJ2-7, with D possibly being TRBD2 (6 bases). The CDR3 runs to 15 residues. V was shortened by 7 bases and J by 1 base, with 17 bases between the two germline ends. CDR3 loop: CASTSTLAKSYEQYF. DNA for the CDR3: TGTGCCAGCACTTCGACCCTAGCGAAGTCCTACGAGCAGTACTTC.

This clonotype occurred a few times. The chain employs TRBV29-1 and TRBJ2-1; 7 bases agree with TRBD2. The CDR3 consists of 14 residues. In germline, CDR1 is SQVTM, CDR2 ANQGSEA. V shed 4 bases and J 3 bases; nucleotides not matched to a gene: 6. As DNA, the CDR3 is TGCAGCGTTGTGGGGGGGAGAAACTACAATGAGCAGTTCTTC. Translation: CSVVGGRNYNEQFF.

This clonotype was counted only a few times. A single base separates this from a much larger clone, so it may be a read error. The rearrangement uses TRBV29-1 and TRBJ2-6; TRBD1 is a possible D gene (5 bases). The CDR3 consists of 14 residues. Germline values: CDR1 SQVTM, CDR2 ANQGSEA. CDR3 coding DNA: TGCAGCGTTGAGGGGCTCTCTGGGGCCAACGTCCGGACTTTC. Its protein product is CSVEGLSGANVRTF.

This clonotype was found many times. The chain combines TRBV4-2 with TRBJ2-1; D is unresolved. Germline V CDR1 and CDR2: LGHNA, YNFKEQ. Trimming shortened V by 0 bases and J by 8 bases, and 14 bases separated the two germline ends. This CDR3 comprises 15 residues. The CDR3 nucleotides are TGTGCCAGCAGCCAAGAATGGACCCCTTGGGATGAGCAGTTCTTC. This codes for CASSQEWTPWDEQFF.

For this clonotype: It may be a read error: a sequence one base away is much more abundant. This chain joins TRBV6-1 and TRBJ2-1, with D perhaps being TRBD1 or TRBD2 (5 bases each). V was cut by 5 bases and J by 4 bases, with 21 bases left in between. The CDR3 contains 17 residues. CDR1 is MNHNS, CDR2 SASEGT, per germline. In DNA, the CDR3 is TGTGCCAGCAGTCCGTTGGGACCCCAGTCGAGTTACAATGAGCAGTTCTTC. Translating gives CASSPLGPQSSYNEQFF.

The chain employs TRBV14 and TRBJ2-4, with D possibly matching TRBD2 (6 bases). V lost 1 base, J lost 10 bases, and 17 bases lay in between. The CDR3 is 15 amino acids. Germline V gene lookup returns CDR1 SGHDN and CDR2 FVKESK. CDR3: CASSQGPPWAGIQYF. In DNA form, the CDR3 reads TGTGCCAGCAGCCAAGGGCCCCCTTGGGCGGGGATTCAGTACTTC. Variable domain in full (rest from reference TRBV14 and TRBJ2-4): EAGVTQFPSHSVIEKGQTVTLRCDPISGHDNLYWYRRVMGKEIKFLLHFVKESKQDESGMPNNRFLAERTGGTYSTLKVQPAELEDSGVYFCASSQGPPWAGIQYFGAGTRLSVL.